This T cell receptor beta chain stems from a study of CD8+ T cells in alopecia areata (dated by TCRdb to 2016 to 2019). Background on the whole study: The treated patients took part in an open-label pilot trial in which moderate-to-severe alopecia areata was treated with oral tofacitinib at 5 to 10 mg twice daily. Patients on tofacitinib were biopsied at baseline and after 4 and 24 weeks of treatment, and several of the patients also had a later scalp biopsy. Tofacitinib was administered for 6 to 18 months, and 6 months of follow-up off drug were then conducted to assess delayed response and recurrence. The RNA source kit depended on sample type: the PAXgene miRNA kit for fixed scalp, the miRNeasy kit for PBMCs, and the RNeasy kit for mouse skin. Human TCRbeta sequencing covered scalp tissue and sorted CD4+ and CD8+ peripheral blood T cells from patchy and totalis/universalis alopecia areata patients and healthy controls. Scalp clonality was compared among normal scalp (n=4), patchy alopecia areata scalp (n=8), and alopecia totalis/universalis scalp (n=8). TCRbeta CDR3 regions were amplified by immunoSEQ multiplex PCR using 35 Vbeta forward and 13 Jbeta reverse primers. High-throughput TCRbeta sequencing was used to examine T cell clonal expansion in alopecia areata in both the C3H/HeJ mouse model and human patients. The paper's findings and limits, for the study overall: Higher clonality and more expanded CD8+ clones were observed in lesional scalp than in normal scalp, particularly in alopecia totalis/universalis, a finding suggestive of antigenic drive. TCR sequences shared between patients were less clear than in mice, possibly partly because of HLA diversity in the patient population. Unlike mouse skin, which is dominated by gammadelta T cells, normal human skin has resident alphabeta T cells that are also sequenced, and this complicates analysis of the scalp TCR repertoire.

The library relied on the immunoSEQ multiplex PCR assay. For TCR sequencing, RNA was extracted from every sample and reverse transcribed into cDNA to serve as template. First-strand cDNA was synthesized with SuperScript III using a 2:1 mix of oligo-dT and random hexamers. A synthetic immune receptor repertoire was used to assess amplification bias, and residual bias was removed computationally. The authors' pipeline ran thus. After raw reads were preprocessed to remove errors, the CDR3 was defined following IMGT conventions as running from the conserved cysteine to phenylalanine. Clonality was computed by normalizing Shannon entropy by log2 of the number of productive unique TCRs and subtracting the result from 1. Whether each scalp clone was CD4 or CD8 was inferred by checking scalp TCRbeta sequences against the CD4 and CD8 repertoires from sorted blood. TCRdb limited this immuneACCESS table to in-frame rearrangements with V and J called. A share of clones is missing; checked studies link under half to unresolved V genes, and the rest is unexplained. V and J calls and clone size come straight from that table; D and trimming were deduced from the DNA. Present in this sample are roughly 250,000 clones, roughly two thirds of which were seen just once. Together, the top ten hold approximately 1.2% of the sample.

Trimming at the junction amounts to 5 bases on V and 3 bases on J, and the germline ends lie 8 bases apart. In the germline V gene (reference sequence), CDR1 corresponds to GTSNPN and CDR2 to SVGIG. Including cysteine and phenylalanine, the CDR3 has 12 amino acids. Of all the DNA, just the CDR3 is kept, 36 bases in frame from base 1. To note about this clone: The target of this receptor is not known. Base qualities were left out, and no much larger clone turns up one base away.

This sample's time point label indicates: baseline before oral tofacitinib. From alopecia areata patients, peripheral blood was collected along with lesional scalp punch biopsies. PBMCs were isolated by density centrifugation and stained for CD3, CD4 and CD8, after which CD4+ and CD8+ T cells were sorted on a FACSAria. The sequence is built from TRBV30 and TRBJ2-1, with the D gene call left open. This TCR was recovered from a human donor with alopecia areata. The sample in question was CD4+ T cells sorted from blood, obtained at week 0. Read as DNA, the sequence is TGTGCCTGGGACGCTAGCTACAATGAGCAGTTCTTC. This encodes CAWDASYNEQFF.